This is a list of T cell receptor beta chains from one sample in a study of OX40 agonist ivuxolimab in advanced cancers. Libraries were prepared by immunoSEQ multiplex PCR; TCRdb keeps only in-frame clonotypes and omits some of them. The sample carries 50,000 to 60,000 clones, 88% recorded once. Source: CD4+ or CD8+ T cells sorted from blood, taken in a trial of the OX40 agonist ivuxolimab. The receptor source for this set is an adult with an advanced solid tumor such as melanoma, head and neck, liver or kidney cancer. Both conserved end residues are part of each CDR3. Each record gives: CDR3 length, V gene, D gene, J gene, CDR3 protein, CDR3 DNA. The D gene is left open where the match is weak.

>15|TRBV7-9|TRBD1|TRBJ2-7
CASSLPQGASYEQYF
TGTGCCAGCAGCCTACCACAGGGGGCCTCCTACGAGCAGTACTTC
>15|TRBV4-3|NA|TRBJ2-7
CASSQDTGLSYEQYF
TGCGCCAGCAGCCAAGATACGGGCCTTTCCTACGAGCAGTACTTC
>13|TRBV7-9|NA|TRBJ1-2
CASSPDSERGYTF
TGTGCCAGCAGCCCGGACAGCGAGAGGGGCTACACCTTC
>15|TRBV9|NA|TRBJ1-4
CASSVGVATNEKLFF
TGTGCCAGCAGCGTAGGAGTAGCAACTAATGAAAAACTGTTTTTT
>13|TRBV6-5|NA|TRBJ1-2
CASSYGSGDGYTF
TGTGCCAGCAGTTACGGGTCCGGAGATGGCTACACCTTC
>13|TRBV15|NA|TRBJ1-5
CATSPGSNQPQHF
TGTGCCACCAGCCCAGGGTCAAATCAGCCCCAGCATTTT
>13|TRBV30|NA|TRBJ1-2
CAWSPRPNYGYTF
TGTGCCTGGAGTCCTCGTCCTAACTATGGCTACACCTTC
>14|TRBV5-6|NA|TRBJ1-1
CASSFANWNTEAFF
TGTGCCAGCAGCTTCGCCAACTGGAACACTGAAGCTTTCTTT
>13|TRBV5-1|NA|TRBJ2-7
CASSLPGGNEQYF
TGCGCCAGCAGCTTACCAGGGGGGAATGAGCAGTACTTC
>14|TRBV6-1|NA|TRBJ1-4
CASTSEFGNEKLFF
TGTGCCAGCACCAGCGAGTTTGGTAATGAAAAACTGTTTTTT
>16|TRBV7-6|NA|TRBJ2-7
CASSLGGAGLSYEQYF
TGTGCCAGCAGCTTAGGGGGCGCTGGCCTCTCCTACGAGCAGTACTTC
>15|TRBV6-4|TRBD1|TRBJ2-5
CASSARGTGKETQYF
TGTGCCAGCAGTGCCCGTGGGACAGGGAAAGAGACCCAGTACTTC
>13|TRBV5-1|NA|TRBJ2-7
CASSLGLGYEQYF
TGCGCCAGCAGCTTGGGTCTCGGCTACGAGCAGTACTTC
>15|TRBV6-5|NA|TRBJ2-1
CASSYSGGPMNEQFF
TGTGCCAGCAGTTACTCGGGGGGGCCAATGAATGAGCAGTTCTTC
>15|TRBV7-9|NA|TRBJ2-7
CASSQGAGRTYEQYF
TGTGCCAGCAGCCAAGGGGCGGGGCGAACCTACGAGCAGTACTTC